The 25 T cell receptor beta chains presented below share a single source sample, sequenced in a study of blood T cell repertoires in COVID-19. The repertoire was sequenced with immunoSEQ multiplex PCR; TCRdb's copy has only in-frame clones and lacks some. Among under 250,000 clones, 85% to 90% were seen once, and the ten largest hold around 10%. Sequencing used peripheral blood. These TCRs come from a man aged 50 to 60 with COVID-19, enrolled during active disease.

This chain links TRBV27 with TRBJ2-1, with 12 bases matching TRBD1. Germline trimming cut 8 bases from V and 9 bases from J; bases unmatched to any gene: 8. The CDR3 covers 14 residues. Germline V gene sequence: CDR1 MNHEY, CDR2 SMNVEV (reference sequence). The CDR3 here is CASARDRGLGEQFF. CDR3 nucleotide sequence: TGTGCCAGCGCCCGGGACAGGGGGCTGGGTGAGCAGTTCTTC.

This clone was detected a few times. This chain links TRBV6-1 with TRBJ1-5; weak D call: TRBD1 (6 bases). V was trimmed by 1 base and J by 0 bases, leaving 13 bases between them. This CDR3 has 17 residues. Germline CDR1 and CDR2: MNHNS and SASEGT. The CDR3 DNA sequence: TGTGCCAGCAGTGAAGGGACAGCCAGTATTAGCAATCAGCCCCAGCATTTT. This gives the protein CASSEGTASISNQPQHF.

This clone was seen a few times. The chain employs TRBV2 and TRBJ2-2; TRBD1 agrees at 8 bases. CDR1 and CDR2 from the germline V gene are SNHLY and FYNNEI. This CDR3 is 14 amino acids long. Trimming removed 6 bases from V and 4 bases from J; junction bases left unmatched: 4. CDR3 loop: CASRRTGGTGELFF. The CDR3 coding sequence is TGTGCCAGCAGACGAACAGGGGGCACCGGGGAGCTGTTTTTT.

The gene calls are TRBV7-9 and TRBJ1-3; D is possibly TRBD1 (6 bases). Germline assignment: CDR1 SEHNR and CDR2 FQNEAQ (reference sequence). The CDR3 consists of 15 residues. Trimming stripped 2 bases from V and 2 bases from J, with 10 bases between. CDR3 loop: CASSLRGGAGNTIYF. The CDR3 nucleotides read TGTGCCAGCAGCTTAAGGGGGGGAGCTGGAAACACCATATATTTT.

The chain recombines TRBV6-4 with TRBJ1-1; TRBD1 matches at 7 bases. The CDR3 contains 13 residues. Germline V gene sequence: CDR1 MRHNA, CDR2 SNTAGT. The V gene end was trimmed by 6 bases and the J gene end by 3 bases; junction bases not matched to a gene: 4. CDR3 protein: CASSARGDTEAFF. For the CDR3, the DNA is TGTGCCAGCAGCGCCAGGGGGGACACTGAAGCTTTCTTT.

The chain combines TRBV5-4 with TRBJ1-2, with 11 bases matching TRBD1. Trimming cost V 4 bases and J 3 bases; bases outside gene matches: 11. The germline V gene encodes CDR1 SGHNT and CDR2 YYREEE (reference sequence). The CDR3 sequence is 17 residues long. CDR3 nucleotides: TGTGCCAGCAGCAGAGGACAGGGGGCCCAAGCCCACTATGGCTACACCTTC. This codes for CASSRGQGAQAHYGYTF. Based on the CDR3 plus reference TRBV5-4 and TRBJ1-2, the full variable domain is ETGVTQSPTHLIKTRGQQVTLRCSSQSGHNTVSWYQQALGQGPQFIFQYYREEENGRGNFPPRFSGLQFPNYSSELNVNALELDDSALYLCASSRGQGAQAHYGYTFGSGTRLTVV.

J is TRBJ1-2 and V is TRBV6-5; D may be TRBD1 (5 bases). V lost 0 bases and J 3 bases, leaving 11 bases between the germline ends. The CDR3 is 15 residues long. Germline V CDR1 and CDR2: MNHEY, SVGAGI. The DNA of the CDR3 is TGTGCCAGCAGTTACTCGGGCGGGACTTACTATGGCTACACCTTC. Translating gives CASSYSGGTYYGYTF.

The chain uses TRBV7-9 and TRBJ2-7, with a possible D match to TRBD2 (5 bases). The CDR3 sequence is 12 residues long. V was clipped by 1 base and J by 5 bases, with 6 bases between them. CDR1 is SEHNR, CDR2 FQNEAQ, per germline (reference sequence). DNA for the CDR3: TGTGCCAGCAGCTTAGTAGCGAACGAGCAGTACTTC. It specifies CASSLVANEQYF.

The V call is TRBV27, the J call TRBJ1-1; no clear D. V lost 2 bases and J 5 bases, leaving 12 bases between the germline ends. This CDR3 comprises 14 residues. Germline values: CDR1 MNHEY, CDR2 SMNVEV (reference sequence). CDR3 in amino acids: CASSLSARRTEAFF. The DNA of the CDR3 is TGTGCCAGCAGTTTAAGCGCGAGAAGGACTGAAGCTTTCTTT.

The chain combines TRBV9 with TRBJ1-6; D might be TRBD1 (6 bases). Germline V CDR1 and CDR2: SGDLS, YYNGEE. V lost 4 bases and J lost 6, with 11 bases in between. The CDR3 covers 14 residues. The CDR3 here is CASSKTDSNSPLHF. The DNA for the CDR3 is TGTGCCAGCAGCAAGACGGACAGTAATTCACCCCTCCACTTT. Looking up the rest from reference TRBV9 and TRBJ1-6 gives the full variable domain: DSGVTQTPKHLITATGQRVTLRCSPRSGDLSVYWYQQSLDQGLQFLIQYYNGEERAKGNILERFSAQQFPDLHSELNLSSLELGDSALYFCASSKTDSNSPLHFGNGTRLTVT.

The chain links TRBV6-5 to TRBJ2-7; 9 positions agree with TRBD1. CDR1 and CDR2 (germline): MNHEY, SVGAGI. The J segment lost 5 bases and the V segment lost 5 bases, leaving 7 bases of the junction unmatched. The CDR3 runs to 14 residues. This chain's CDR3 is CASSLQGANDEQYF. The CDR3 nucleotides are TGTGCCAGCAGTCTACAGGGGGCTAACGACGAGCAGTACTTC.

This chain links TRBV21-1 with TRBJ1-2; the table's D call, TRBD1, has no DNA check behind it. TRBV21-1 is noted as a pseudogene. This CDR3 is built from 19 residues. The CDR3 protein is CASSKDLSWGRGCNYGYTF. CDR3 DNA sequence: TGTGCCAGCAGCAAAGACCTCTCTTGGGGCAGGGGCTGTAACTATGGCTACACCTTC.

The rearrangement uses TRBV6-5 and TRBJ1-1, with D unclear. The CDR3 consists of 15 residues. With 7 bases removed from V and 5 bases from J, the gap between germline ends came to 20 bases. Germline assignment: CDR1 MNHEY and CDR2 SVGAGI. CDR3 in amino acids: CASNDLRGRGTEAFF. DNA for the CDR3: TGTGCCAGCAACGATCTCCGGGGTAGAGGGACTGAAGCTTTCTTT.

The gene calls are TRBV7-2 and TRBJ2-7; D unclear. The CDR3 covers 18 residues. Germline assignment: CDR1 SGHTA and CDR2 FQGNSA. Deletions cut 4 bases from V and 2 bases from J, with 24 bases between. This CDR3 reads CASSSFTSSPIGAYEQYF. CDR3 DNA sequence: TGTGCCAGCAGCTCATTTACATCTAGTCCCATTGGAGCCTACGAGCAGTACTTC.

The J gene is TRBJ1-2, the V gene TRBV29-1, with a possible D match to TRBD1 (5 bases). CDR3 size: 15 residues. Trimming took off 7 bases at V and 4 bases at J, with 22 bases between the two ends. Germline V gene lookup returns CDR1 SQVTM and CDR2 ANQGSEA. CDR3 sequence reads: CSASPLTVNSYGYTF. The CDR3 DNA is TGCAGCGCCTCCCCCCTGACAGTCAACTCCTATGGCTACACCTTC.

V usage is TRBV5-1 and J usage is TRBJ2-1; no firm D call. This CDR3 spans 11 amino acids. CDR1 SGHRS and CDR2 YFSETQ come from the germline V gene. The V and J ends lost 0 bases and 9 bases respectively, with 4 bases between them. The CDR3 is CASSLEREQFF. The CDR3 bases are TGCGCCAGCAGCTTGGAGCGTGAGCAGTTCTTC.

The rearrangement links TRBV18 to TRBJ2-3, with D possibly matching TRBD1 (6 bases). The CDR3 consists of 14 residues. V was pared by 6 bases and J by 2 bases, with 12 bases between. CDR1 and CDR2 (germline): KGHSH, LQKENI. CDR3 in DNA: TGTGCCAGCTCGGCAGGGGCCACCACAGATACGCAGTATTTT. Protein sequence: CASSAGATTDTQYF.

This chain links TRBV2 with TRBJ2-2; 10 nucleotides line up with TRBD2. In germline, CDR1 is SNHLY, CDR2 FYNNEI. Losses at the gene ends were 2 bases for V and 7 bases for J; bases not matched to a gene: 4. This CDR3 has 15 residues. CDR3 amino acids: CASSELAGVGGELFF. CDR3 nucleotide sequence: TGTGCCAGCAGTGAACTAGCGGGAGTGGGCGGGGAGCTGTTTTTT.

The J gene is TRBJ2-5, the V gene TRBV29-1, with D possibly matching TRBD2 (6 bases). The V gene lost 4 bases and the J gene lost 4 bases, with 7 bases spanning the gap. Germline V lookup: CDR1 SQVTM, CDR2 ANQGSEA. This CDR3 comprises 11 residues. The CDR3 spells CSVASVETQYF. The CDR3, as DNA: TGCAGCGTTGCTAGCGTAGAGACCCAGTACTTC.

CDR3 DNA: TGTGCCAATTGGACAGTTCAAGATACGCAGTATTTT. Protein product: CANWTVQDTQYF. J is TRBJ2-3 and V is TRBV6-5; perhaps TRBD1 as D (6 bases). The CDR3 has 12 residues. CDR1 MNHEY and CDR2 SVGAGI come from the germline V gene. Trimming left V 10 bases short and J 5 bases short, with 13 bases between.

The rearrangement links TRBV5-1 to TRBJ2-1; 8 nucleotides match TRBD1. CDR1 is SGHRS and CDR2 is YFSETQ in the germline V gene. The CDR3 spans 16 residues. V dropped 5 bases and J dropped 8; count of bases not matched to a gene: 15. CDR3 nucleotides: TGCGCCAGCAGATGGACAGGGAACGGGTTGGTCGATGAGCAGTTCTTC. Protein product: CASRWTGNGLVDEQFF.

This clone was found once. The CDR3 sequence is CASSEGARGYGYTF. CDR3 bases: TGTGCCAGCAGTGAGGGGGCTAGGGGTTACGGCTACACCTTC. The rearrangement joins TRBV6-1 to TRBJ1-2, with TRBD1 as a possible D gene (6 bases). The CDR3 has 14 residues. Trimming stripped 3 bases from V and 8 bases from J, with 16 bases between. Germline V gene data show CDR1 as MNHNS and CDR2 as SASEGT.

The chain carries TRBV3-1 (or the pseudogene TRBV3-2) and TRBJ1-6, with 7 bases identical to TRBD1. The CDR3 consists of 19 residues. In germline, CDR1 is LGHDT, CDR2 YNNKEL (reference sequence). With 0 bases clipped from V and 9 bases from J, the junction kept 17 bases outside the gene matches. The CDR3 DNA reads TGTGCCAGCAGCCAAGATCCGGACAGGCGTTTGGAGGATTGTTCACCCCTCCACTTT. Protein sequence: CASSQDPDRRLEDCSPLHF.

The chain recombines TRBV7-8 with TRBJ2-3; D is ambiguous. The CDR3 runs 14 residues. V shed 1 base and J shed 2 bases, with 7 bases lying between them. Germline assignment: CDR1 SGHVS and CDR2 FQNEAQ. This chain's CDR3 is CASSLDRPTDTQYF. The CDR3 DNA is TGTGCCAGCAGCTTAGACAGACCCACAGATACGCAGTATTTT.

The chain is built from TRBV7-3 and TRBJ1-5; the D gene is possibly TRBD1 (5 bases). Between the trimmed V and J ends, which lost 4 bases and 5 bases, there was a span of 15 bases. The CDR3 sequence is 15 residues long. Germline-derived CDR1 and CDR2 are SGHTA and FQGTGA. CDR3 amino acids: CASSSGQEGYQPQHF. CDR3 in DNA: TGTGCCAGCAGCTCCGGTCAGGAGGGGTATCAGCCCCAGCATTTT.